This T cell receptor beta chain was obtained from a study of cytomegalovirus exposure and HLA in healthy donors. Study overall: The 90 to 150 validation repertoires, a later analysis reported, used the same platform as the 550 to 700 repertoires from the first cohort. General study findings and limits: The classifier reportedly diagnosed cytomegalovirus status with high sensitivity and specificity.

Using immunoSEQ multiplex PCR, the repertoire was profiled, and TCRdb retains in-frame clones only, with some absent. The sample lists about 160,000 clones; about 82% were seen once. Regarding this clone: Its antigen is not known.

Trimming removed 0 bases from V and 2 bases from J, with 5 bases in between. The length of the CDR3 is 13 residues. Germline V gene lookup returns CDR1 LGHNA and CDR2 YSLEER. The specimen was PBMCs. V is TRBV4-3 and J is TRBJ2-7; D ambiguous. The source is a man aged 30 to 39 in good health and CMV-seropositive. The CDR3 loop reads CASSQDETYEQYF. CDR3 DNA sequence: TGCGCCAGCAGCCAAGACGAGACCTACGAGCAGTACTTC.